This T cell receptor beta chain came from a study of T cells in localized non-small cell lung cancer. The data were produced by immunoSEQ multiplex PCR, yet TCRdb's version contains in-frame clones alone and is incomplete. The sample contains approximately 22,000 clones, approximately 90% of which appear only once. Germline V lookup: CDR1 KGHSH, CDR2 LQKENI. V was trimmed by 2 bases and J by 2 bases, leaving 8 bases between them. This CDR3 region has 14 residues. The chain has TRBV18 and TRBJ2-3; D is undetermined. The source of this sequence is a man between 40 and 75 years old with stage II squamous cell lung carcinoma. The sequenced sample was PBMCs, obtained before any cancer treatment. CDR3 loop: CASSPTRTTDTQYF. The CDR3 coding sequence is TGTGCCAGCTCACCAACAAGGACCACAGATACGCAGTATTTT.